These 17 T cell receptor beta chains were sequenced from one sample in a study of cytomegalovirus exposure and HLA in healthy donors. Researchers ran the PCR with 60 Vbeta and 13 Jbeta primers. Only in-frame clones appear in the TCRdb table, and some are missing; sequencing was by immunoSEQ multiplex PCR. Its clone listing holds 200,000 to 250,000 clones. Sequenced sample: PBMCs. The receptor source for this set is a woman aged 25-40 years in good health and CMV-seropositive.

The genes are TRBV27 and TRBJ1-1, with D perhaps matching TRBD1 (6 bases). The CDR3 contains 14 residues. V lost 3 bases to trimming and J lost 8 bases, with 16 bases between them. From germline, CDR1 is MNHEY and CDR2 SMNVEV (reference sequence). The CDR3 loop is CASSLSGTPTEAFF. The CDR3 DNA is TGTGCCAGCAGTTTGTCCGGGACACCTACCGAAGCTTTCTTT.

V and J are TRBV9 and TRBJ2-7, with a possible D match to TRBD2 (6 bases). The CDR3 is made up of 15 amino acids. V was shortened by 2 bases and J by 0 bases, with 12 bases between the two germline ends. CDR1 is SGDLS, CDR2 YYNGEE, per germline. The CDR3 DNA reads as TGTGCCAGCAGCGTCAGCGGGTGGAGCTCCTACGAGCAGTACTTC. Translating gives CASSVSGWSSYEQYF.

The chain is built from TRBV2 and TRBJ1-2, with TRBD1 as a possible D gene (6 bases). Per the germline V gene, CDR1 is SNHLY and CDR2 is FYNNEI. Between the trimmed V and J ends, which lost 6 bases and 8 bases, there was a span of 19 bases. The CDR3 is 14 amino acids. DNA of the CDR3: TGTGCCAGCAGCAGGGACACAGCGTTTTCGGGCTACACCTTC. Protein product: CASSRDTAFSGYTF.

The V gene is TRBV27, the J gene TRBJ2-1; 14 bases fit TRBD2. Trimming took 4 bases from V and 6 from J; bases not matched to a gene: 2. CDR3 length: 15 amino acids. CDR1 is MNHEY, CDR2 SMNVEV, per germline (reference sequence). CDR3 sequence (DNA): TGTGCCAGCAGTTCAGGGACTAGCGGGAGCAATGAGCAGTTCTTC. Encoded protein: CASSSGTSGSNEQFF.

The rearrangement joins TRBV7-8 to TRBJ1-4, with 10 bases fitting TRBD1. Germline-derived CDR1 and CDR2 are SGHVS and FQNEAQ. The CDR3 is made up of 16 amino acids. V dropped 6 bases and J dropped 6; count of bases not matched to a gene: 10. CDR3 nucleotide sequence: TGTGCCAGCAGACCCACCCGACAGGGGGCTTATGAAAAACTGTTTTTT. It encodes CASRPTRQGAYEKLFF.

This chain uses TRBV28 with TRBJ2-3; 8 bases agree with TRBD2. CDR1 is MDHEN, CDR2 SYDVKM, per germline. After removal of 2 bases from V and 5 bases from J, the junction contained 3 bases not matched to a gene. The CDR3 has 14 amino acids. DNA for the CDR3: TGTGCCAGCAGTTTAATAGCGGGAAGAGATACGCAGTATTTT. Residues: CASSLIAGRDTQYF. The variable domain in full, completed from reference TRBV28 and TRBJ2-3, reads DVKVTQSSRYLVKRTGEKVFLECVQDMDHENMFWYRQDPGLGLRLIYFSYDVKMKEKGDIPEGYSVSREKKERFSLILESASTNQTSMYLCASSLIAGRDTQYFGPGTRLTVL.

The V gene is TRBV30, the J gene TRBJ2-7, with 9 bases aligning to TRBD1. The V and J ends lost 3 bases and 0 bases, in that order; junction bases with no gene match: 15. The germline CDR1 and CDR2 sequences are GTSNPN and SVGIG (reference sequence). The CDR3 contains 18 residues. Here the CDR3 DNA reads TGTGCCTGGAGGGCGATGCCGGGACAGGGTATTGACTCCTACGAGCAGTACTTC. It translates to CAWRAMPGQGIDSYEQYF.

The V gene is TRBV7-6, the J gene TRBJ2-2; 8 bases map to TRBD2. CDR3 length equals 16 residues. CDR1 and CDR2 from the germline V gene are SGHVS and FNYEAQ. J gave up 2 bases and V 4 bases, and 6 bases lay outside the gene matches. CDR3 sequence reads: CASSSFGGANTGELFF. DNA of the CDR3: TGTGCCAGCAGCTCCTTCGGGGGGGCCAACACCGGGGAGCTGTTTTTT.

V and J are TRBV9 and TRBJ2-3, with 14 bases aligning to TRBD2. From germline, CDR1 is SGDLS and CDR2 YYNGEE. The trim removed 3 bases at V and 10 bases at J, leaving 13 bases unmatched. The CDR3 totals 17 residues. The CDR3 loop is CASSATPGLAGEWAQYF. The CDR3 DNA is TGTGCCAGCAGCGCAACGCCGGGACTAGCGGGAGAATGGGCGCAGTATTTT.

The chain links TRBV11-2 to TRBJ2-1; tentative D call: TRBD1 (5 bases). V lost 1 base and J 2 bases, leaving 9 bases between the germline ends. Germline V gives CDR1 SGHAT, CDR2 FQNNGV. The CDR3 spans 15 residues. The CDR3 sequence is CASSLVGDPYNEQFF. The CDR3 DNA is TGTGCCAGCAGCTTAGTAGGGGATCCCTACAATGAGCAGTTCTTC. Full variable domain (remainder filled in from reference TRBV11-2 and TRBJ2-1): EAGVAQSPRYKIIEKRQSVAFWCNPISGHATLYWYQQILGQGPKLLIQFQNNGVVDDSQLPKDRFSAERLKGVDSTLKIQPAKLEDSAVYLCASSLVGDPYNEQFFGPGTRLTVL.

In nucleotides, the CDR3 is TGCGCCAGCAGACAGGGGGCCCCCAGCTCTGGAAACACCATATATTTT. Translating it yields CASRQGAPSSGNTIYF. The V and J genes are TRBV5-1 and TRBJ1-3; 9 positions match TRBD1. The CDR3 runs to 16 residues. Germline V CDR1 and CDR2: SGHRS, YFSETQ. The V segment lost 5 bases and the J segment 0 bases; nucleotides outside the gene matches: 6.

The CDR3 DNA reads as TGCGCCACCCAGGGACAGGGGCCTGGCGGGGAGCTGTTTTTT. It is translated as CATQGQGPGGELFF. The rearrangement uses TRBV5-1 and TRBJ2-2, with 10 positions matching TRBD1. The CDR3 length is 14 residues. J lost 7 bases, V lost 9 bases, and 9 bases had no gene match. CDR1 SGHRS and CDR2 YFSETQ come from the germline V gene.

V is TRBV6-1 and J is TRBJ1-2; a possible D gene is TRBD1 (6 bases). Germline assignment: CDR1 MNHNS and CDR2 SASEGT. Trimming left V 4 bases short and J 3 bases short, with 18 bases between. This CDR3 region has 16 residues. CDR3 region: CASSAPSAGAHYGYTF. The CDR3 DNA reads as TGTGCCAGCAGTGCCCCGTCGGCGGGGGCCCACTATGGCTACACCTTC.

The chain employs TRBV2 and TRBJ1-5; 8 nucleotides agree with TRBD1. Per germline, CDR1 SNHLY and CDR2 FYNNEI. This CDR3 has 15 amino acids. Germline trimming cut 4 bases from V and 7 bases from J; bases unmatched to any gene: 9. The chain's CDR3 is CASSATGGFGQPQHF. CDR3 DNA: TGTGCCAGCAGTGCAACAGGGGGATTCGGCCAGCCCCAGCATTTT.

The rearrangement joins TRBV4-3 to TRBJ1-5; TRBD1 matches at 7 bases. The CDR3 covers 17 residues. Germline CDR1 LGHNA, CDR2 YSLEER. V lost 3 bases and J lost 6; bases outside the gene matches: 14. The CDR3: CASSHQRVNRGAQPQHF. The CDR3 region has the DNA TGCGCCAGCAGCCACCAAAGGGTGAACAGGGGTGCTCAGCCCCAGCATTTT.

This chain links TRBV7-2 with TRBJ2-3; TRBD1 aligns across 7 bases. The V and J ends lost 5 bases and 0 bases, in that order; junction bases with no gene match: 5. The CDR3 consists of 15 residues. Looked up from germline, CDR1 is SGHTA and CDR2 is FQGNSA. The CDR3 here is CASSPRQGSTDTQYF. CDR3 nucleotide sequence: TGTGCCAGCAGCCCGAGACAGGGTAGCACAGATACGCAGTATTTT.

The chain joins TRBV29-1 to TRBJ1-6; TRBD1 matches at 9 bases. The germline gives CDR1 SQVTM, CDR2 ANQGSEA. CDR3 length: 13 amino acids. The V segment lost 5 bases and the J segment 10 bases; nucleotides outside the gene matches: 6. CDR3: CSVLTGGGSPLHF. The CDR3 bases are TGCAGCGTTCTAACAGGGGGCGGATCACCCCTCCACTTT. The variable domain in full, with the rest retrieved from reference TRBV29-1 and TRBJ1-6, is SAVISQKPSRDICQRGTSLTIQCQVDSQVTMMFWYRQQPGQSLTLIATANQGSEATYESGFVIDKFPISRPNLTFSTLTVSNMSPEDSSIYLCSVLTGGGSPLHFGNGTRLTVT.